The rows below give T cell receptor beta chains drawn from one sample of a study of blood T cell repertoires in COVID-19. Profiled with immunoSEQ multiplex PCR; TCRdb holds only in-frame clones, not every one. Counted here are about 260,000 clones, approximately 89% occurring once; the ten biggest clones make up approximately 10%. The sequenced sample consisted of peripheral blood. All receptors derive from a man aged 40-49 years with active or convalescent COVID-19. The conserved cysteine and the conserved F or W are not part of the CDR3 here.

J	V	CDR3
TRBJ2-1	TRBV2	ASRKEGDTYNEQF
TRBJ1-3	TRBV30	ACDRDGSPGNTIY
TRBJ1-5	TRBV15	ATSRDPGSNQPQH
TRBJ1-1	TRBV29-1	SVEQTTEAF
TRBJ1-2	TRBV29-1	SARDWSGSYT
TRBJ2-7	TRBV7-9	ASSFSWGQTHEQY
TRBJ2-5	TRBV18	ASSRGVAGDQETQY
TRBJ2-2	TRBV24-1	ATSDSPLAGYTGELF
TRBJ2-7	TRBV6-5	ASTVVTEASYEQY
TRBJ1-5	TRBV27	ASSLGTSWPQH
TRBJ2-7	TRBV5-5	ASSLGPGQGVYEQY